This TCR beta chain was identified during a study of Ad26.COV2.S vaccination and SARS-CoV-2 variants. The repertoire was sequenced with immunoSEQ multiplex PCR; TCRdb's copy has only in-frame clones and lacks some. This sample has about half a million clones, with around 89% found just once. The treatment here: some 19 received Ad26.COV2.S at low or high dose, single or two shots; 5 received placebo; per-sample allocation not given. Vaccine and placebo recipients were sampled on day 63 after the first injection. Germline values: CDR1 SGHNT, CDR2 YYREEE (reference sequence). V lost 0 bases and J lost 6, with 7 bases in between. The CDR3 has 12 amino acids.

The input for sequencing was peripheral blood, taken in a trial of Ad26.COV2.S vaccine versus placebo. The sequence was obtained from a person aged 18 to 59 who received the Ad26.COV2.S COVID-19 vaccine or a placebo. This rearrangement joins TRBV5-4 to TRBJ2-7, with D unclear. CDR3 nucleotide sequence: TGTGCCAGCAGCTTGGGGTGGGGCGAGCAGTACTTC. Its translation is CASSLGWGEQYF.